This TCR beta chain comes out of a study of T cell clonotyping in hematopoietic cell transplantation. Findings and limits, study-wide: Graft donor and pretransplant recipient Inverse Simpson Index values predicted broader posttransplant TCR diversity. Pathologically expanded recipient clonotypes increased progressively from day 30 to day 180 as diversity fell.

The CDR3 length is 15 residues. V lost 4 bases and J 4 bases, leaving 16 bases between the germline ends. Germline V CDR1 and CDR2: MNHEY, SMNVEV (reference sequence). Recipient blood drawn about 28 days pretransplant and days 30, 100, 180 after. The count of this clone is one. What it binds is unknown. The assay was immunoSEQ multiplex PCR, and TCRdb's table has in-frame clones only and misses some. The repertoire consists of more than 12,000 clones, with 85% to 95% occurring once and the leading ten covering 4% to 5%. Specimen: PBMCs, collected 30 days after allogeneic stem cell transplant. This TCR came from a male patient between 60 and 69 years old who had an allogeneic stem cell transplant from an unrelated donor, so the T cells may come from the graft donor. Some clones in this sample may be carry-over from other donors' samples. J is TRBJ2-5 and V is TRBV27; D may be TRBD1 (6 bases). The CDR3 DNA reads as TGTGCCAGCAGTTCCGCCTCACAGGGTTTAGAGACCCAGTACTTC. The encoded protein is CASSSASQGLETQYF.